Detailed here is one T cell receptor beta chain. Its antigen is unknown. The data are from a study of T-cell reconstitution after alpha-beta-depleted transplantation in children. General observations from the study: Some patients owed their high day-60 TCRbeta diversity to surviving recipient T cells and thymic progenitors. T-cell counts and diversity at one year post-transplant came mainly from newly produced T cells. Reportedly, alpha-beta T cells present about two months post-transplant originated from several hundred expanded clones of graft origin.

Trimming removed 4 bases at V and 8 bases at J, with 21 bases between. CDR1 and CDR2 (germline): SGDLS, YYNGEE. The CDR3 length is 16 residues. Unique molecular identifiers featured in how the TCRbeta library was prepared. MiXCR, applied by TCRdb to the PCR reads, yields one record per CDR3 protein. The table records about 470,000 distinct CDR3 sequences, 43% of them present only once. The clonotype comes from a girl aged 2-9 years with aplastic anemia, due to receive a stem cell transplant. The chain employs TRBV9 and TRBJ2-2; the D gene could be TRBD1 or TRBD2 (5 bases each). The sequencing used PBMCs, collected before TCRalphabeta/CD19-depleted stem cell transplant. The DNA of the CDR3 is TGTGCCAGCAGCCCCCGACAGAGTTTTGGGGGTGGGGAGCTGTTTTTT. Translated: CASSPRQSFGGGELFF.